This T cell receptor (beta chain) was profiled in a study of human T cells and chemical hapten exposure (dated by TCRdb to the early 2020s). Study-wide context: For sensitization, 2% DPC in acetone was applied to a roughly 2 cm by roughly 2 cm area of upper inner arm skin. Throughout the roughly 25-week study period, patients were also given weekly therapeutic DPC doses on the scalp. Patch tests used Finn chambers with 0.01% DPC on the upper back, scored after 6 days by International Contact Dermatitis Research Group standards. The mostly female patient cohort included alopecia areata with under or over 50% scalp involvement, alopecia totalis and alopecia universalis. Libraries were pooled for sequencing, and per-sample TCR yields varied mainly because of small differences in library volumes within the pool. Peripheral blood TCR repertoire changes were tracked in vivo in alopecia patients during primary and secondary sensitization to the hapten diphenylcyclopropenone (DPC). Blood samples were taken from patients before sensitization (week 0) and at 2, 6 and about 24 weeks after DPC sensitization. About 27 alopecia patients gave blood for TCR sequencing at one to four time points (pre-sensitization, 2, 6 and 24 weeks). Paper-wide results and their limitations: Expanded TCRs formed significantly more large CDR3 similarity clusters than pre-sensitization or healthy control sets, consistent with antigen-driven responses. After repeated subsampling, changes were observed in the strength of the expansion versus patch-test correlation and in the threshold at which the correlation became significant. Patch test score was positively correlated with the number of PT1 expanded TCRs, with significance at thresholds 8, 16 and 32 but not at 4. All patients had alopecia, a presumed autoimmune disease, so their immune response might differ from that of healthy individuals. DPC sensitization did not change the number of TCRs with a frequency above 1 in 1000, and there was no evidence of changes in global repertoire structure.

This clonotype has just a few counts. Its target antigen remains unknown. No base-level quality is on record; no much larger clone is a single base apart. The time point label of this sample denotes: patch test 1, 2 weeks after DPC sensitization. Read against the paper, the sample's treatment or condition label means: therapeutic diphenylcyclopropenone sensitization with weekly scalp DPC. At each patch-test visit, blood was drawn before the patch test was applied. Eligible patients were aged 18 to 70, diagnosed with alopecia, deemed suitable for DPC therapy, and excluded if pregnant. Total RNA was isolated from unfractionated whole blood collected in Tempus Blood RNA tubes. The library came from RACE. The run used a NextSeq 500. During library preparation, unique molecular identifiers were attached to individual cDNA molecules so that TCRs could be counted in a quantitative, reproducible way. Both TCR alpha and TCR beta chains were sequenced from each blood RNA sample. In the source study's methods: The median number of TCRs per sample was approximately 93,000, ranging from about 20,000 to 700,000. The Decombinator software suite was used to annotate the V, J and CDR3 of the TCR reads. Every sample was subsampled to the same number of TCRs (28,000) for the PS versus PT1 abundance plots. TCRs were defined as expanded if absent before sensitization and observed at least eight times at the 2-week time point. TCRdb reran the public reads through fastp at Q25 and MiXCR, keeping productive beta chains. Rows merge per CDR3 protein into single entries with the most common DNA and genes. The V and J calls and clone size come from TCRdb's table, not from the authors' own analysis. The sample table lists 90,000 or so distinct CDR3 sequences, 8% to 11% of them with a count of one. The ten largest clones add up to roughly 2.2% of the sample.

CDR3 length: 16 amino acids, cysteine to phenylalanine. The kept DNA is CDR3 alone, 48 bases in frame from the first base. Via the germline V gene, CDR1 is MNHEY and CDR2 SVGAGI. The trim is 6 bases for V and 5 bases for J, with a gap of 21 bases between the germline ends. The source of this sequence is a man aged 35 to 55 with alopecia areata. Some clones in this sample may be carry-over from other donors' samples. The chain couples TRBV6-5 to TRBJ2-3; TRBD1 is possibly the D segment (6 matching bases). The material was whole blood, obtained in connection with sensitization to the hapten diphenylcyclopropenone (DPC). The nucleotides are TGTGCCAGCAGCTTACAGGGCTCCCGGGCGGTAGATACGCAGTATTTT. It translates to CASSLQGSRAVDTQYF.